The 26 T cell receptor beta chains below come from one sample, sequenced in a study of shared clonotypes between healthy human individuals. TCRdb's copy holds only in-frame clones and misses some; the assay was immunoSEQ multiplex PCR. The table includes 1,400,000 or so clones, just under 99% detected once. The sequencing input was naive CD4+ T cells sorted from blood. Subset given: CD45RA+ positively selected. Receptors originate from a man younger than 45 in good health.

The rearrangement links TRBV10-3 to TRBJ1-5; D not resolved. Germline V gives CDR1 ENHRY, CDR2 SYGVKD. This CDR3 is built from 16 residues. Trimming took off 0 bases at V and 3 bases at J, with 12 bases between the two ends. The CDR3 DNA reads TGTGCCATCAGTGAGTCGTTGGCAGTTTTCAATCAGCCCCAGCATTTT. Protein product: CAISESLAVFNQPQHF.

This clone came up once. CDR3 DNA: TGCGCCAGCACAAAAACTAGCGGGGACTTTGAGCAGTTCTTC. Its protein product is CASTKTSGDFEQFF. This chain links TRBV5-1 with TRBJ2-1, with TRBD2 identical over 10 bases. Germline V CDR1 and CDR2: SGHRS, YFSETQ. This CDR3 is 14 amino acids long. The ends lost 6 bases at V and 9 bases at J; junction bases unmatched: 9.

DNA of the CDR3: TGCGCCAGCAGCCAAGAGGGTGCAAGGACTGAAGCTTTCTTT. It encodes CASSQEGARTEAFF. This chain links TRBV4-1 with TRBJ1-1, with D hard to call. CDR1 and CDR2 from the germline V gene are MGHRA and YSYEKL. CDR3 length equals 14 residues. V shed 0 bases and J shed 5 bases, with 10 bases lying between them.

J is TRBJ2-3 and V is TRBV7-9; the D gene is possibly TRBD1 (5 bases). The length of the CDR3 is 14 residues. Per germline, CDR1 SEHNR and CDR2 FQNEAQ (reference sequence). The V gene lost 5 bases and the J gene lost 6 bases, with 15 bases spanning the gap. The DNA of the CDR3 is TGTGCCAGCAGCCAAAATGCAGGGTCGGATACGCAGTATTTT. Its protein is CASSQNAGSDTQYF.

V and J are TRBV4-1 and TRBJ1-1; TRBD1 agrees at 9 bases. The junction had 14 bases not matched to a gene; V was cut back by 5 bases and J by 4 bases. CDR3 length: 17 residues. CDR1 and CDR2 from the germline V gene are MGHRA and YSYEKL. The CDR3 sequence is CASSLRTFGTGSTEAFF. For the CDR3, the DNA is TGCGCCAGCAGCTTACGGACCTTCGGGACAGGGAGCACTGAAGCTTTCTTT.

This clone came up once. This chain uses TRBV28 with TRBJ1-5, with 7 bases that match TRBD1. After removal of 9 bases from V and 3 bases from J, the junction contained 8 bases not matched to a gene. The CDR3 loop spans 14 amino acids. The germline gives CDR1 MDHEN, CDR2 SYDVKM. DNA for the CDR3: TGTGCCAGTCGAAGGACAGGACCCAATCAGCCCCAGCATTTT. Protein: CASRRTGPNQPQHF.

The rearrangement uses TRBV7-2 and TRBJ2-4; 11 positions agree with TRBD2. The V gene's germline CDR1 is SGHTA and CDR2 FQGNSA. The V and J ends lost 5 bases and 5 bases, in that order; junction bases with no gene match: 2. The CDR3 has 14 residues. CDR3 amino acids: CASSRGLAENIQYF. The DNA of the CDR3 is TGTGCCAGCAGCCGGGGACTAGCGGAAAACATTCAGTACTTC.

The CDR3 sequence is CASRMVSGSSRDTQYF. DNA for the CDR3: TGTGCCAGCAGAATGGTTAGCGGGAGTTCGAGAGATACGCAGTATTTT. V gene TRBV9 combines with J gene TRBJ2-3, with TRBD2 matching 9 bases. J was trimmed by 5 bases and V by 5 bases; bases with no gene match: 12. CDR1 and CDR2 from the germline V gene are SGDLS and YYNGEE. There are 16 residues in the CDR3.

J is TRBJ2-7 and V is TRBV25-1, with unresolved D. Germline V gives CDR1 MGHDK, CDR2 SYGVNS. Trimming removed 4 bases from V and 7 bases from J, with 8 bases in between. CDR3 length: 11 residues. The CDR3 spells CASSGLFEQYF. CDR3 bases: TGTGCCAGCAGTGGCCTTTTTGAGCAGTACTTC.

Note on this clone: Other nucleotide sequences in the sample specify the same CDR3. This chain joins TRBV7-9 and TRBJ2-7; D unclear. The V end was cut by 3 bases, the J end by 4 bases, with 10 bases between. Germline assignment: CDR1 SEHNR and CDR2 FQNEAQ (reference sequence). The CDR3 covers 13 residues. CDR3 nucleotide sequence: TGTGCCAGCAGCTTCTTATCGAGTTACGAGCAGTACTTC. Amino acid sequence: CASSFLSSYEQYF.

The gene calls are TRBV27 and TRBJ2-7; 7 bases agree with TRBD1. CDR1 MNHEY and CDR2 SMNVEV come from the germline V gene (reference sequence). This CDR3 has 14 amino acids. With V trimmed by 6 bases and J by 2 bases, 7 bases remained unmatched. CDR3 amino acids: CASRLGQVTYEQYF. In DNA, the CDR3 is TGTGCCAGCAGACTTGGACAGGTAACCTACGAGCAGTACTTC.

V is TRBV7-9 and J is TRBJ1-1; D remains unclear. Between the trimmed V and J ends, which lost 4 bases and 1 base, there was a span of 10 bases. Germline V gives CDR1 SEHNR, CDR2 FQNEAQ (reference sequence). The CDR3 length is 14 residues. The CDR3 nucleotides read TGTGCCAGCAGCTACGGACGGACGAACACTGAAGCTTTCTTT. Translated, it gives CASSYGRTNTEAFF.

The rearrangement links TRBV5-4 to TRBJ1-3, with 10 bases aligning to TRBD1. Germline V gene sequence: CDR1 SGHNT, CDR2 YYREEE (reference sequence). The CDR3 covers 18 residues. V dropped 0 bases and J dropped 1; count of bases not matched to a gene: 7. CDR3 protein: CASSLVQDRGGSGNTIYF. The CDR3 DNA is TGTGCCAGCAGCTTGGTACAGGACAGGGGGGGATCTGGAAACACCATATATTTT.

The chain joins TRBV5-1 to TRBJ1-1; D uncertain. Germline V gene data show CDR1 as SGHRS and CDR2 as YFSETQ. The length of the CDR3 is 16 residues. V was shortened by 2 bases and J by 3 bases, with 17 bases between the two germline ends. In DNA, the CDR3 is TGCGCCAGCAGCTTATGGGCTAAGGCCATCGACACTGAAGCTTTCTTT. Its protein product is CASSLWAKAIDTEAFF.

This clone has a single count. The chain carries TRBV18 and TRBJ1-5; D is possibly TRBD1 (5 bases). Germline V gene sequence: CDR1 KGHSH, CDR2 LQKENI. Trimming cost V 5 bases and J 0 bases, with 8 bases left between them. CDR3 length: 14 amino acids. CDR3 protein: CASSGTNSNQPQHF. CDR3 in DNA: TGTGCCAGCTCAGGGACTAATAGCAATCAGCCCCAGCATTTT.

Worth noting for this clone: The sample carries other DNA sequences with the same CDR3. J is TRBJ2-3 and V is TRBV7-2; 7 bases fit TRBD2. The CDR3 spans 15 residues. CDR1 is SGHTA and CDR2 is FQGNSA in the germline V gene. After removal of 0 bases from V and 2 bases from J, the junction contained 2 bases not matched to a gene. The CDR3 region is CASSLAGGPTDTQYF. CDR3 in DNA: TGTGCCAGCAGCTTAGCGGGAGGGCCCACAGATACGCAGTATTTT.

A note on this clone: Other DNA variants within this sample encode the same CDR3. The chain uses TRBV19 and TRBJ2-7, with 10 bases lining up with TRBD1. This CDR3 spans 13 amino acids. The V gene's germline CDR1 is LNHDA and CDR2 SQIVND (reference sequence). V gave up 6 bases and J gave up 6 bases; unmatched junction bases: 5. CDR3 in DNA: TGTGCCAGTAGCGGGACAGGGGTTGGCGAGCAGTACTTC. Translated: CASSGTGVGEQYF.

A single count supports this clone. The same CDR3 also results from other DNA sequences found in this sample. CDR3 nucleotide sequence: TGTGCCAGCAGATTAGAAGAGACCCAGTACTTC. Translated, it gives CASRLEETQYF. The chain uses TRBV2 and TRBJ2-5; no reliable D call. The V gene's germline CDR1 is SNHLY and CDR2 FYNNEI. V was cut by 6 bases and J by 3 bases, with 5 bases left in between. CDR3 length equals 11 residues.

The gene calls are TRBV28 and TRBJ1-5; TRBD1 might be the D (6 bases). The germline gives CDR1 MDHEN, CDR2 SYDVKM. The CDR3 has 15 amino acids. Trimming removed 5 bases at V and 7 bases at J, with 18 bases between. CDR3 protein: CASSNYTGGGQPQHF. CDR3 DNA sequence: TGTGCCAGCAGTAATTACACGGGGGGCGGGCAGCCCCAGCATTTT.

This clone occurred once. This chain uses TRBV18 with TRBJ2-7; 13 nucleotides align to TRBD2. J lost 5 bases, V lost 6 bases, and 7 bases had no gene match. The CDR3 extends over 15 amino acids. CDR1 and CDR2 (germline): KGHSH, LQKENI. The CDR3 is CASSRTSGSSHEQYF. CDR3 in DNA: TGTGCCAGCTCTCGGACTAGCGGGAGTTCCCACGAGCAGTACTTC.

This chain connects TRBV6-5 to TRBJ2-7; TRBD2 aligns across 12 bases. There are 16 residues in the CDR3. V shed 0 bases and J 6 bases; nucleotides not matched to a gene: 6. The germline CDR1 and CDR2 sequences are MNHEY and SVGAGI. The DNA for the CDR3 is TGTGCCAGCAGTTACTCCCGACTAGCGGGAGACGGCGAGCAGTACTTC. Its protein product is CASSYSRLAGDGEQYF.

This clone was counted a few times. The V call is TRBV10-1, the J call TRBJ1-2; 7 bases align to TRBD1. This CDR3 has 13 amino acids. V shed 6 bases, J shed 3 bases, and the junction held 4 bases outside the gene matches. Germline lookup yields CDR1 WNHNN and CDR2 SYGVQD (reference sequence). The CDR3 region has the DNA TGCGCCAGCAGCGCGGGACAGTACTATGGCTACACCTTC. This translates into CASSAGQYYGYTF.

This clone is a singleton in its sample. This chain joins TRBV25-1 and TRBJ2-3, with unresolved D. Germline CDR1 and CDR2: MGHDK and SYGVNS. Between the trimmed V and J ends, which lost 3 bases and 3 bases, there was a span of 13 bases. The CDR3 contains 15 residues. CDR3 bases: TGTGCCAGCAGTGAGCCCGAAGCGCCGACAGATACGCAGTATTTT. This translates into CASSEPEAPTDTQYF.

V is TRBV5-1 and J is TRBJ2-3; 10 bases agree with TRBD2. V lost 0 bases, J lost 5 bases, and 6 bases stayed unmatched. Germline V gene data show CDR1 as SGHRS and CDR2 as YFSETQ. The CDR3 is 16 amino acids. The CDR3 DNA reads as TGCGCCAGCAGCTTGGAGCTAGCGGGAGCTATAGATACGCAGTATTTT. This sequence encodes CASSLELAGAIDTQYF.

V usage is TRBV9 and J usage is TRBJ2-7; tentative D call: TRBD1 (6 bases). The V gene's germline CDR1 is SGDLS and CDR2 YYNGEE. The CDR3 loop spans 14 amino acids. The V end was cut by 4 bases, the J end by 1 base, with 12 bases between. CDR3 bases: TGTGCCAGCAGCTTTTCCGGACAGTCCTACGAGCAGTACTTC. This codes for CASSFSGQSYEQYF. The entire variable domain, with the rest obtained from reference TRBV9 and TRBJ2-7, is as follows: DSGVTQTPKHLITATGQRVTLRCSPRSGDLSVYWYQQSLDQGLQFLIQYYNGEERAKGNILERFSAQQFPDLHSELNLSSLELGDSALYFCASSFSGQSYEQYFGPGTRLTVT.

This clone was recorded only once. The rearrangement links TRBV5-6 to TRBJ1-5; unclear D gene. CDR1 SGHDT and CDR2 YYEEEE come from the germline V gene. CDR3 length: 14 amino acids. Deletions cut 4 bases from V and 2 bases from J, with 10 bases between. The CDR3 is CASSSILGNQPQHF. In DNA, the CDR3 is TGTGCCAGCAGCAGCATCCTGGGCAATCAGCCCCAGCATTTT.